This T cell receptor beta chain was retrieved from a study of T cells in tuberculosis. Study background: This South African cohort compared adolescents with or without latent tuberculosis against adults with active tuberculosis. Blood was taken before or within 7 days of anti-tuberculosis therapy. Study-wide results and caveats: Active tuberculosis alpha repertoires lay closer to GMM-specific TCRs than controls'.

V was pared by 0 bases and J by 3 bases, with 12 bases between. The V gene's germline CDR1 is SGDLS and CDR2 YYNGEE. The CDR3 is 15 amino acids. Time point defined: new active TB diagnosis, blood taken before or within 7 days of starting treatment. TCRdb's copy holds only in-frame clones and misses some; the assay was immunoSEQ multiplex PCR. The repertoire holds 5,000 or so clones, with 95% to 98% as singletons. As to this clone: Its antigen is as yet unknown.

The gene calls are TRBV9 and TRBJ1-1; D is undetermined. The receptor comes from an adult with tuberculosis. The sample consisted of PBMCs, taken at tuberculosis diagnosis. In nucleotides, the CDR3 is TGTGCCAGCAGCGTAGCTGGGTCAGAGGACACTGAAGCTTTCTTT. Amino acid sequence: CASSVAGSEDTEAFF.